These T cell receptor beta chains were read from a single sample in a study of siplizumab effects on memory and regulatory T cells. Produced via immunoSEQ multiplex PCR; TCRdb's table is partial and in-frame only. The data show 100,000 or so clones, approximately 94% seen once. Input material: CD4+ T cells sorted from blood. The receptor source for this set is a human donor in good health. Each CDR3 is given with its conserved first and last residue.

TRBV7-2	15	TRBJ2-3	CASSFLRLGADTQYF
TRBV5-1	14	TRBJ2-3	CASSPSTGGDTQYF
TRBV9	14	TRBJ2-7	CASSVAGAGYEQYF
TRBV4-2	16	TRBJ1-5	CASSQEGTRYNQPQHF
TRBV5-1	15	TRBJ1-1	CASSNPGQGATEAFF
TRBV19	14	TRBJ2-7	CASSGSGRWYEQYF
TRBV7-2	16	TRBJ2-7	CASSLAGLAGNYEQYF
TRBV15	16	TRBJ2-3	CATASLSGASTDTQYF
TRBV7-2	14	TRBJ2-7	CASSGSWTNYEQYF
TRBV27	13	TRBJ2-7	CASAKGGSYEQYF
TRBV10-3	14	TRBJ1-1	CAISERASDTEAFF
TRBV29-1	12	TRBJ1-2	CSVNRGNYGYTF
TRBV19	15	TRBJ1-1	CASSMEDRGNTEAFF
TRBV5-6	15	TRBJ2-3	CASSFPAGVTDTQYF
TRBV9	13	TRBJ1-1	CASSVELNTEAFF
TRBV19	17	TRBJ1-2	CASSIGTGLMSNYGYTF
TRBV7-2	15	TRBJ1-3	CASSSPGGYGNTIYF
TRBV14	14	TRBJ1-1	CASSHSGPNTEAFF
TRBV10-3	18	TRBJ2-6	CAISERGTGISGANVLTF
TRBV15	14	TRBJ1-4	CATSRTANNEKLFF
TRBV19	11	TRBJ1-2	CAGRTGAGYTF
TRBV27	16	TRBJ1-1	CASSLSRGWDDTEAFF
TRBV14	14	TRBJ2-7	CASSQDIWGYEQYF
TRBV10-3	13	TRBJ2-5	CAIRDRGQETQYF
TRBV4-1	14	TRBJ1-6	CASSQDRVNSPLHF
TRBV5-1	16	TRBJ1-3	CASSLTGTYSGNTIYF
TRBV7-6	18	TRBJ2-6	CASSLGAGGFSGANVLTF
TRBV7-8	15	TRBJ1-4	CASSQRQGANEKLFF
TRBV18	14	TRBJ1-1	CASSPQTVGTEAFF
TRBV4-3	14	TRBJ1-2	CASSREGSNYGYTF
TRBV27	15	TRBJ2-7	CASKRGLAGAYEQYF
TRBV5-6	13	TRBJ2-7	CASSRGTAYEQYF
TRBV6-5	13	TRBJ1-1	CASSSPLGGRAFF
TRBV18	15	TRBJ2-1	CASSPLAGRINEQFF
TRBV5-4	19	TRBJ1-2	CASSLGGPAPHLSGQGYTF
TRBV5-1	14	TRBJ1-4	CASSRDPSNEKLFF
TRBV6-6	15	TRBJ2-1	CASSSTGRFPNEQFF
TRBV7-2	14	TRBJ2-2	CASSPTGRTGELFF
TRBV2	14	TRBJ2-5	CASSEGLAAKTQYF
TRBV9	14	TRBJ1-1	CASSALQGAAEAFF
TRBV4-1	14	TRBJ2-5	CASSQQGIPETQYF
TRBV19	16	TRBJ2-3	CASSLGGTPSPVAQYF
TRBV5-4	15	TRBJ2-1	CASSSRAGTYNEQFF
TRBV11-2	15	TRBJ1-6	CASSPHIRVNSPLHF
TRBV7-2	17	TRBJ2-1	CASSLVASGGPNSEQFF
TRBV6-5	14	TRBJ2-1	CASSYSGGYNEQFF
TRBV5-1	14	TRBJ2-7	CASSLLGGAYEQYF